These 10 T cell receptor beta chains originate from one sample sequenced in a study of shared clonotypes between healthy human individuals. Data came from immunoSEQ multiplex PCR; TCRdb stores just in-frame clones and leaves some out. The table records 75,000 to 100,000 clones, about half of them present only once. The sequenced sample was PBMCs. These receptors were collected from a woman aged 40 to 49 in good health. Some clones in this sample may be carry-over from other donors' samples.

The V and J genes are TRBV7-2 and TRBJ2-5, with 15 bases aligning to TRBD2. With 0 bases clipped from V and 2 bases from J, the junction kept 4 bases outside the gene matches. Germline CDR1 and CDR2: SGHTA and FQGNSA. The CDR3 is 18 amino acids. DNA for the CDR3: TGTGCCAGCAGCTTAGCGCACGGACTAGCGGGAGGGCAAGAGACCCAGTACTTC. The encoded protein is CASSLAHGLAGGQETQYF.

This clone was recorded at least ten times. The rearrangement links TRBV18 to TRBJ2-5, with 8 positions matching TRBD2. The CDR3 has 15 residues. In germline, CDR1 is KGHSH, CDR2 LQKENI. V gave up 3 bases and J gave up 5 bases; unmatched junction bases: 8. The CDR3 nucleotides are TGTGCCAGCTCACCTCGAGCGGGAGTGGCGGAGACCCAGTACTTC. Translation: CASSPRAGVAETQYF.

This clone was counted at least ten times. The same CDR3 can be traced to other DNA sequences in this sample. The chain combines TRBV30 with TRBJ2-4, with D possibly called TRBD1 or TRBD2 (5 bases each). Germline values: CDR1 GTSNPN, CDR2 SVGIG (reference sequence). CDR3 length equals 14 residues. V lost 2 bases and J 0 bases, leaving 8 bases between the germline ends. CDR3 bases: TGTGCCTGGAGTCTCGGGACAGCCAAAAACATTCAGTACTTC. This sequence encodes CAWSLGTAKNIQYF.

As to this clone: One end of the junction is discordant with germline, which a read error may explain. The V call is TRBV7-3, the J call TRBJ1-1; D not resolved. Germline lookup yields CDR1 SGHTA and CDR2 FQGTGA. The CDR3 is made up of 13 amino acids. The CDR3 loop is CASSLSMKTEAFF. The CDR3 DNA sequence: TGTGCCAGCAGCTTATCAATGAAAACTGAAGCTTTCTTT.

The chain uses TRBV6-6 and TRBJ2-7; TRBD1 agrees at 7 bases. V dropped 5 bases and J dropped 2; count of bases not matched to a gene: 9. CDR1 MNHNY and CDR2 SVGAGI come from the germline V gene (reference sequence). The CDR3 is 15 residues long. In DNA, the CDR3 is TGTGCCAGCAGTGTAGGGACAGCTAACACCTACGAGCAGTACTTC. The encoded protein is CASSVGTANTYEQYF.

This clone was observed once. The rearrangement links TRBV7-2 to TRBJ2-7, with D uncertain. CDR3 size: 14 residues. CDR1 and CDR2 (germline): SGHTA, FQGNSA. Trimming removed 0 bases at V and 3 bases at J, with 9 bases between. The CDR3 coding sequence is TGTGCCAGCAGCTTAGCCGGTGTCTTCTACGAGCAGTACTTC. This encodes CASSLAGVFYEQYF.

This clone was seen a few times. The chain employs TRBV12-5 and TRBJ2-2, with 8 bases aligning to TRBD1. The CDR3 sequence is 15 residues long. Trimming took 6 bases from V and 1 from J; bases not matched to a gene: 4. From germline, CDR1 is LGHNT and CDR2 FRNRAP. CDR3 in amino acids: CASGDGQGNTGELFF. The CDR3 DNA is TGTGCTAGTGGAGACGGACAGGGGAACACCGGGGAGCTGTTTTTT.

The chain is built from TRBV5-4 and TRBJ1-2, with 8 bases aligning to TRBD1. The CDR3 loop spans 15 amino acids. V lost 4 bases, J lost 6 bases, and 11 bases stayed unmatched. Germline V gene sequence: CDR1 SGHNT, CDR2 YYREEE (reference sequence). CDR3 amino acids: CASSAQQGEINGYTF. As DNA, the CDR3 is TGTGCCAGCAGCGCCCAACAGGGGGAGATTAATGGCTACACCTTC.

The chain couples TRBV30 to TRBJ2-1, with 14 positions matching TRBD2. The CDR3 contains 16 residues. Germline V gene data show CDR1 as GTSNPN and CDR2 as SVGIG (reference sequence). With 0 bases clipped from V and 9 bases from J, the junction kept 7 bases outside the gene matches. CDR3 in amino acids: CAWSVPGLAGGGEQFF. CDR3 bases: TGTGCCTGGAGTGTACCAGGACTAGCGGGAGGTGGTGAGCAGTTCTTC.

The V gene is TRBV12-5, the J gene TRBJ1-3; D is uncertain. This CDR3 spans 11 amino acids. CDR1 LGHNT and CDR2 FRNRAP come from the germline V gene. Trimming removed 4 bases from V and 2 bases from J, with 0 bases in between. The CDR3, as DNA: TGTGCTAGTGGTTCTGGAAACACCATATATTTT. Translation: CASGSGNTIYF.